Each of the 20 T cell receptor beta chains below was sequenced from the same sample in a study of CXCR3-negative and CXCR3-positive naive CD8 T cells. Study-wide findings and caveats: Relative to CXCR3-negative naive cells, CXCR3-positive naive cells had more hydrophobic TRB CDR3s.

These receptors have no identified antigens. The libraries of TRB cDNA were constructed through 5' RACE using UMI labels. TCRdb processed the 5' RACE reads again and assigns one entry to each CDR3 protein, with no DNA. Its table records some 50,000 distinct CDR3 sequences. Source material: naive CXCR3+ CD8+ T cells from blood. Regarding subset: CD45RO-CCR7+CD27+CD95- naive CD8+ T cells expressing CXCR3 (TNR3+). The receptors shown here come from a human donor in good health. Some clones in this sample may be carry-over from other donors' samples.

This chain joins TRBV7-9 and TRBJ2-1; TCRdb designates TRBD1, a call that cannot be tested without DNA. The CDR3 runs 14 residues. Germline V gene lookup returns CDR1 SEHNR and CDR2 FQNEAQ (reference sequence). CDR3 sequence reads: CASNLQGAYNEQFF.

V usage is TRBV7-9 and J usage is TRBJ2-7. CDR1 is SEHNR, CDR2 FQNEAQ, per germline (reference sequence). The length of the CDR3 is 12 residues. The CDR3 here is CASSLRAYEQYF. Filled out from reference TRBV7-9 and TRBJ2-7, the complete variable domain reads DTGVSQNPRHKITKRGQNVTFRCDPISEHNRLYWYRQTLGQGPEFLTYFQNEAQLEKSRLLSDRFSAERPKGSFSTLEIQRTEQGDSAMYLCASSLRAYEQYFGPGTRLTVT.

The chain has TRBV6-5 and TRBJ2-4; the TCRdb call, TRBD1, lacks DNA for checking. In germline, CDR1 is MNHEY, CDR2 SVGAGI. The CDR3 extends over 18 amino acids. The CDR3 is CASSSPAGTQVAKNIQYF.

V is TRBV6-5 and J is TRBJ2-7; TCRdb lists TRBD2, though no DNA is available to test this call. This CDR3 region has 12 residues. Germline lookup yields CDR1 MNHEY and CDR2 SVGAGI. The CDR3 loop is CASRDYSNEQYF.

The chain recombines TRBV4-1 with TRBJ1-1; TCRdb gives TRBD1 as the D gene, but with no DNA this cannot be confirmed. Germline V lookup: CDR1 MGHRA, CDR2 YSYEKL. The CDR3 runs 16 residues. The CDR3 reads CASSQTPTGRDTEAFF.

This chain connects TRBV4-3 to TRBJ1-5. CDR1 is LGHNA, CDR2 YSLEER, per germline. The CDR3 has 13 residues. This chain's CDR3 is CASSQTYLVPQHF.

This chain joins TRBV29-1 and TRBJ2-1; without DNA, the TCRdb call of TRBD2 cannot be checked. Looked up from germline, CDR1 is SQVTM and CDR2 is ANQGSEA. The CDR3 is 16 residues long. The CDR3 loop reads CSVEAPSGSSYNEQFF.

V usage is TRBV29-1 and J usage is TRBJ2-1; TCRdb proposes TRBD1, but this gene call is untestable without DNA. The CDR3 consists of 14 residues. Germline CDR1 SQVTM, CDR2 ANQGSEA. The CDR3 spells CSVEDLLGVHEQFF.

The chain employs TRBV6-4 and TRBJ2-3; the TRBD2 assignment by TCRdb is unverifiable without DNA. This CDR3 spans 14 amino acids. Per germline, CDR1 MRHNA and CDR2 SNTAGT. This CDR3 reads CASSDQRGADTQYF.

This clonotype is classed as medium-sized by frequency. V is TRBV24-1 and J is TRBJ2-1; there is no DNA to check the TCRdb D call of TRBD1. This CDR3 is 14 amino acids long. Per germline, CDR1 KGHDR and CDR2 SFDVKD. CDR3 residues: CATSALTDYNEQFF.

The rearrangement joins TRBV7-7 to TRBJ2-7; TCRdb's assignment of TRBD2 cannot be checked, as there is no DNA. This CDR3 has 15 residues. CDR1 and CDR2 from the germline V gene are SSHAT and FNYEAQ (reference sequence). The CDR3 is CASSLGPSGENEQYF. The full variable domain, completed using reference TRBV7-7 and TRBJ2-7, is GAGVSQSPRYKVTKRGQDVTLRCDPISSHATLYWYQQALGQGPEFLTYFNYEAQPDKSGLPSDRFSAERPEGSISTLTIQRTEQRDSAMYRCASSLGPSGENEQYFGPGTRLTVT.

The J gene is TRBJ2-3, the V gene TRBV20-1; absent DNA, TCRdb's TRBD2 call cannot be checked. CDR1 and CDR2 from the germline V gene are DFQATT and SNEGSKA (reference sequence). The CDR3 covers 15 residues. The CDR3 here is CSARDLRGGTDTQYF.

J is TRBJ1-4 and V is TRBV6-5. The CDR3 is 17 residues long. Germline CDR1 MNHEY, CDR2 SVGAGI. CDR3: CASSHDRTKATNEKLFF.

This chain links TRBV12-3 or TRBV12-4 with TRBJ2-5; the D gene TCRdb calls, TRBD1, cannot be checked with no DNA. The CDR3 is made up of 12 amino acids. CDR3 residues: CASSSGAETQYF.

J is TRBJ2-7 and V is TRBV2. Germline lookup yields CDR1 SNHLY and CDR2 FYNNEI. The CDR3 runs to 12 residues. This CDR3 is CASNGSPYEQYF.

The CDR3: CASSSPMLPGANVLTF. This chain joins TRBV6-5 and TRBJ2-6; the D gene TCRdb calls, TRBD1, cannot be checked with no DNA. This CDR3 has 16 residues. The germline gives CDR1 MNHEY, CDR2 SVGAGI.

The chain links TRBV29-1 to TRBJ1-1. Germline CDR1 and CDR2: SQVTM and ANQGSEA. The CDR3 has 12 residues. CDR3: CSVPTENTEAFF.

The chain recombines TRBV7-9 with TRBJ2-7; TCRdb's assignment of TRBD1 cannot be checked, as there is no DNA. The CDR3 is 15 amino acids. Germline CDR1 is SEHNR and CDR2 is FQNEAQ (reference sequence). CDR3 sequence reads: CASSIGRGGSYEQYF.

The rearrangement joins TRBV25-1 to TRBJ2-1; TCRdb outputs TRBD1, but without DNA this stays unchecked. Germline V gives CDR1 MGHDK, CDR2 SYGVNS. The CDR3 extends over 15 amino acids. This chain's CDR3 is CASSEGTGGYNEQFF.

This chain links TRBV7-6 with TRBJ2-5; TCRdb designates TRBD1, a call that cannot be tested without DNA. The CDR3 is 17 residues long. Germline V CDR1 and CDR2: SGHVS, FNYEAQ. Here the CDR3 reads CASSSPGPRGARGTQYF.